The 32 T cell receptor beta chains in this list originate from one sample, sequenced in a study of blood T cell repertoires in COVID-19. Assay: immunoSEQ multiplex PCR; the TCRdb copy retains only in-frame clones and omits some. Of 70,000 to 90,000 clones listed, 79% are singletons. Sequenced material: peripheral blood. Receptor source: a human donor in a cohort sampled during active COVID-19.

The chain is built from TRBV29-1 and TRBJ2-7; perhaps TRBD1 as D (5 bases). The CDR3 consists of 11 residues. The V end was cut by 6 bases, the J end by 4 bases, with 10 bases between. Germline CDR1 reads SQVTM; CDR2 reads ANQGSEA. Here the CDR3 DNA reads TGCAGCGTGTCGGACAAGTACGAGCAGTACTTC. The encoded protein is CSVSDKYEQYF.

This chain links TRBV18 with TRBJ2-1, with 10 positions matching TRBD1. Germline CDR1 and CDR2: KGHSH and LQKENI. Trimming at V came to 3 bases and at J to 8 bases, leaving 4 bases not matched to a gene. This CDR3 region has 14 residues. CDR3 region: CASSPRGTGDEQFF. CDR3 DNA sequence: TGTGCCAGCTCACCCCGCGGGACAGGGGATGAGCAGTTCTTC.

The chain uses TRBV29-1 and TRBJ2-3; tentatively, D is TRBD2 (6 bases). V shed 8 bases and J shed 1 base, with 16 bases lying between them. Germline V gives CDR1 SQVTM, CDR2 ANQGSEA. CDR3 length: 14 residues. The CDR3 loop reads CSTRLVAGTDTQYF. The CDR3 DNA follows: TGCAGCACGAGACTAGTCGCTGGCACAGATACGCAGTATTTT.

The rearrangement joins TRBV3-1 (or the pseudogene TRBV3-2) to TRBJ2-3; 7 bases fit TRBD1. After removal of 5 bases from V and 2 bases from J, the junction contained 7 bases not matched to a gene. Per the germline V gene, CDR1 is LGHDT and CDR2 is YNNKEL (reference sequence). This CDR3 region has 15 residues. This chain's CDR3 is CASSDGQVPTDTQYF. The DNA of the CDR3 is TGTGCCAGCAGCGACGGACAGGTTCCCACAGATACGCAGTATTTT.

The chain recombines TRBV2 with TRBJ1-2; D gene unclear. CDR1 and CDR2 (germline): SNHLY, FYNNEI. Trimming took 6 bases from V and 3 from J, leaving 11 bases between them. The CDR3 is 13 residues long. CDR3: CASRPRVYYGYTF. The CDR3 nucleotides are TGTGCCAGCAGACCCCGGGTCTACTATGGCTACACCTTC.

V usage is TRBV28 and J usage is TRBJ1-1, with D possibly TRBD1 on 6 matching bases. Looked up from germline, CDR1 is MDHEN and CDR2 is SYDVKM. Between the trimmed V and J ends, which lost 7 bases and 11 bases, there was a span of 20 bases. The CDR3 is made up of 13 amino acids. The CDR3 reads CASKIRDNGSAFF. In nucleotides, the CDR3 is TGTGCCAGCAAAATCCGGGACAACGGGTCGGCTTTCTTT.

The CDR3 spells CASSWTGTTEAFF. The CDR3 DNA reads as TGTGCCAGCAGCTGGACAGGGACCACTGAAGCTTTCTTT. The chain couples TRBV7-9 to TRBJ1-1, with 8 bases aligning to TRBD1. Germline trimming cut 4 bases from V and 4 bases from J; bases unmatched to any gene: 2. There are 13 residues in the CDR3. Per the germline V gene, CDR1 is SEHNR and CDR2 is FQNEAQ (reference sequence). The full variable domain, with the rest looked up from reference TRBV7-9 and TRBJ1-1, is DTGVSQNPRHKITKRGQNVTFRCDPISEHNRLYWYRQTLGQGPEFLTYFQNEAQLEKSRLLSDRFSAERPKGSFSTLEIQRTEQGDSAMYLCASSWTGTTEAFFGQGTRLTVV.

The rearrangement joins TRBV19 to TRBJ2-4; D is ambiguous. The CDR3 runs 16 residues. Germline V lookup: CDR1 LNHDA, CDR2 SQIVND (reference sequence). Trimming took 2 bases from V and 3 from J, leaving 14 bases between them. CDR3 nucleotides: TGTGCCAGTAGTATAACCGAGCGATACGTCAAAAACATTCAGTACTTC. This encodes CASSITERYVKNIQYF.

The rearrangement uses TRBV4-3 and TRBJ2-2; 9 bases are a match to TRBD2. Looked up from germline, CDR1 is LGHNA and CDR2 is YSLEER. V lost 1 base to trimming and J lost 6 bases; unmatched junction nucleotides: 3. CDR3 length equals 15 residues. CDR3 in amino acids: CASSQVIAGAGELFF. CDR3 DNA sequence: TGCGCCAGCAGCCAAGTGATAGCGGGAGCCGGGGAGCTGTTTTTT.

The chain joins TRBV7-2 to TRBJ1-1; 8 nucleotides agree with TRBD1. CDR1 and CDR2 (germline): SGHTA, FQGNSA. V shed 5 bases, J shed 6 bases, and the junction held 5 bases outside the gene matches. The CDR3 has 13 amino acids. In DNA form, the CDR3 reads TGTGCCAGCAGCCAAGACAGGGGCGCTGAAGCTTTCTTT. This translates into CASSQDRGAEAFF.

The CDR3 sequence is CASSSQGAGGYTF. Written as DNA, the CDR3 is TGTGCCAGCAGTTCACAGGGGGCGGGTGGCTACACCTTC. This chain uses TRBV2 with TRBJ1-2; 9 nucleotides match TRBD1. The CDR3 is 13 residues long. Trimming removed 5 bases from V and 7 bases from J; junction bases left unmatched: 5. Germline CDR1 SNHLY, CDR2 FYNNEI.

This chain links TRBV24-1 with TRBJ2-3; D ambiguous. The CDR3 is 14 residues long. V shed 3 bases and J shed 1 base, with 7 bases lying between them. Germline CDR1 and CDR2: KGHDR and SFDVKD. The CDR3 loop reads CATSDESGTDTQYF. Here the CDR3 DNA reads TGTGCCACCAGTGATGAGTCTGGCACAGATACGCAGTATTTT.

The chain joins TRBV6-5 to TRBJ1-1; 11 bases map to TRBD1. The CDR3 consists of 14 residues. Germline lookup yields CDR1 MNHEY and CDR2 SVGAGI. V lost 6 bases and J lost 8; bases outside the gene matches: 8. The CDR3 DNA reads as TGTGCCAGCAGCGCGGACAGGGGGCGTCAGGAAGCTTTCTTT. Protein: CASSADRGRQEAFF.

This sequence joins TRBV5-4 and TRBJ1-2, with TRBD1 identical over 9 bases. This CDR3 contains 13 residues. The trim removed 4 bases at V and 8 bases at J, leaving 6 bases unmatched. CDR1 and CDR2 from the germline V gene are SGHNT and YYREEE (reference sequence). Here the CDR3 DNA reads TGTGCCAGCAGCCCGGACAGGGGAGGCGGCTACACCTTC. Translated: CASSPDRGGGYTF.

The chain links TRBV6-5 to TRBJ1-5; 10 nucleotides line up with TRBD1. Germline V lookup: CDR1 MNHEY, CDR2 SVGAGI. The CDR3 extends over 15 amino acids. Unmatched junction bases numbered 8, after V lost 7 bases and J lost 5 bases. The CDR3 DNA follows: TGTGCCAGCATTCCGGGACAGGGGAATTATCAGCCCCAGCATTTT. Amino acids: CASIPGQGNYQPQHF.

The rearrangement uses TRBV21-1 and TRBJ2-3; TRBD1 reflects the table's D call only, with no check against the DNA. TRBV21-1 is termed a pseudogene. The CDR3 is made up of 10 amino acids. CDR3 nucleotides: TGTGCCACCTCAGAAGATACGCAGTATTTT. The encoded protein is CATSEDTQYF.

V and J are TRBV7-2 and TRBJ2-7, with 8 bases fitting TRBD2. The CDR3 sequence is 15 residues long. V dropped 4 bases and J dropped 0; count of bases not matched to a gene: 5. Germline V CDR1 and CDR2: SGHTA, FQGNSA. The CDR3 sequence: CASSSHSGASYEQYF. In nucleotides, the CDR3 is TGTGCCAGCAGCTCCCATAGCGGGGCCTCCTACGAGCAGTACTTC.

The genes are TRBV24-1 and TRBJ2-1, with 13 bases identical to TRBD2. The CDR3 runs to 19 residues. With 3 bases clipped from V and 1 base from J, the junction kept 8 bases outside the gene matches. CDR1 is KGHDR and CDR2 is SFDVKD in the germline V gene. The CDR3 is CATSDPRTSGSISYNEQFF. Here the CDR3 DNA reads TGTGCCACCAGTGATCCCAGGACTAGCGGGAGTATTTCCTACAATGAGCAGTTCTTC.

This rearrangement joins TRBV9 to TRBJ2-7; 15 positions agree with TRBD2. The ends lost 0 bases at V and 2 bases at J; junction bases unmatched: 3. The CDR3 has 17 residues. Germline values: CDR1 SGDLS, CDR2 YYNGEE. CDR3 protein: CASSVERTSGGAYEQYF. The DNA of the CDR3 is TGTGCCAGCAGCGTAGAAAGGACTAGCGGGGGGGCCTACGAGCAGTACTTC.

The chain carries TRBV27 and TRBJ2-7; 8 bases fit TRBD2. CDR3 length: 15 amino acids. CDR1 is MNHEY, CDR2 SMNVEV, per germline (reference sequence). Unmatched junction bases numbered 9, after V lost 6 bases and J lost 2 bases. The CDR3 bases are TGTGCCAGCAGCCTTGGCGCGGGAGGAACCTACGAGCAGTACTTC. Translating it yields CASSLGAGGTYEQYF.

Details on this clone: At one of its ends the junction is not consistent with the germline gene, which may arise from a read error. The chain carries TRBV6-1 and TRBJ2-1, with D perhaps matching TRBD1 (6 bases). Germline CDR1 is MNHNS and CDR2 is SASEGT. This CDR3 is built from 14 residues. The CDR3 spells CASSEQQGYSEQFF. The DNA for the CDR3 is TGTGCCAGCAGTGAACAGCAGGGGTACAGTGAGCAGTTCTTC.

CDR3 sequence: CASRRTGADYGYTF. In DNA form, the CDR3 reads TGTGCCAGCAGGAGGACAGGGGCTGACTATGGCTACACCTTC. The chain couples TRBV6-5 to TRBJ1-2, with TRBD1 matching over 9 bases. Germline-derived CDR1 and CDR2 are MNHEY and SVGAGI. Trimming at V came to 6 bases and at J to 3 bases, leaving 5 bases not matched to a gene. The CDR3 spans 14 residues.

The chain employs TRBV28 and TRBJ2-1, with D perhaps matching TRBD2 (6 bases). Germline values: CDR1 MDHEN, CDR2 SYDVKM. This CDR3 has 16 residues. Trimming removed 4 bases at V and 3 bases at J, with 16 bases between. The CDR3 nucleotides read TGTGCCAGCAGTTCCGCCGGGACGGGGGTCTACAATGAGCAGTTCTTC. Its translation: CASSSAGTGVYNEQFF.

The CDR3 spells CASTPPSGYEQYF. CDR3 DNA: TGTGCCAGTACCCCCCCGTCGGGCTACGAGCAGTACTTC. J is TRBJ2-7 and V is TRBV19, with D unresolved. CDR1 is LNHDA and CDR2 is SQIVND in the germline V gene (reference sequence). V lost 7 bases to trimming and J lost 3 bases, with 13 bases between them. The CDR3 is 13 amino acids.

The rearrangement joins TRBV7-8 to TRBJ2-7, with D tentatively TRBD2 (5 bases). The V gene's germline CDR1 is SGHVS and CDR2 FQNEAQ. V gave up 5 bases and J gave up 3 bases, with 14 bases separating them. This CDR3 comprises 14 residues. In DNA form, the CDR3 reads TGTGCCAGCAGCGAAGCCGGGATCAACTACGAGCAGTACTTC. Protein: CASSEAGINYEQYF. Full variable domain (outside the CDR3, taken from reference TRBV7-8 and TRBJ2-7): GAGVSQSPRYKVAKRGQDVALRCDPISGHVSLFWYQQALGQGPEFLTYFQNEAQLDKSGLPSDRFFAERPEGSVSTLKIQRTQQEDSAVYLCASSEAGINYEQYFGPGTRLTVT.

The CDR3 here is CASRPSTGGGNTGELFF. DNA for the CDR3: TGTGCCAGCAGACCCTCGACAGGGGGCGGGAACACCGGGGAGCTGTTTTTT. The gene calls are TRBV28 and TRBJ2-2, with 10 positions matching TRBD1. The CDR3 totals 17 residues. Germline V lookup: CDR1 MDHEN, CDR2 SYDVKM. J lost 1 base, V lost 6 bases, and 8 bases had no gene match. Drawing the rest from reference TRBV28 and TRBJ2-2, the complete variable domain is DVKVTQSSRYLVKRTGEKVFLECVQDMDHENMFWYRQDPGLGLRLIYFSYDVKMKEKGDIPEGYSVSREKKERFSLILESASTNQTSMYLCASRPSTGGGNTGELFFGEGSRLTVL.

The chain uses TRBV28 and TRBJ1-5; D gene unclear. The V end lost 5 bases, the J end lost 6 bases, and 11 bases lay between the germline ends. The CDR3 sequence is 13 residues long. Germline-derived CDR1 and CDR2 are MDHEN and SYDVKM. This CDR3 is CASSDTNGQPQHF. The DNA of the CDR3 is TGTGCCAGCAGTGATACTAACGGTCAGCCCCAGCATTTT.

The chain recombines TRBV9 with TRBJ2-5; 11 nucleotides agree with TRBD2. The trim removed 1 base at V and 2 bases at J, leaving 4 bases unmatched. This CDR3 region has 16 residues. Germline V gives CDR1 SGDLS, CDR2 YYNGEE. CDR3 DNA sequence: TGTGCCAGCAGCGTAAGTAGCGGGAGGGAGCAAGAGACCCAGTACTTC. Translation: CASSVSSGREQETQYF.

DNA for the CDR3: TGTGCCAGCAGCGACCGAGGGGGCGAAGGCTACACCTTC. Protein: CASSDRGGEGYTF. The V gene is TRBV13, the J gene TRBJ1-2; 7 bases fit TRBD1. Germline V gene data show CDR1 as PRHDT and CDR2 as FYEKMQ (reference sequence). The CDR3 totals 13 residues. J lost 8 bases, V lost 5 bases, and 8 bases had no gene match.

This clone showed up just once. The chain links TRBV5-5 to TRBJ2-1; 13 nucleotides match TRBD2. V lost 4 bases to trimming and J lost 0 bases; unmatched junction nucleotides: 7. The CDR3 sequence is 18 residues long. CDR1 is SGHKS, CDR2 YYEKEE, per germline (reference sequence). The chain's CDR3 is CASSLRLAGGDSYNEQFF. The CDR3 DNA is TGTGCCAGCAGCCTCCGACTAGCGGGAGGTGACTCCTACAATGAGCAGTTCTTC.

The CDR3 DNA sequence: TGTGCCATCAGTGCAGGGGCGATCACTGAAGCTTTCTTT. Amino acids: CAISAGAITEAFF. The chain recombines TRBV10-3 with TRBJ1-1, with D perhaps TRBD1 (6 bases). V lost 4 bases and J 4 bases, leaving 10 bases between the germline ends. Germline lookup yields CDR1 ENHRY and CDR2 SYGVKD. This CDR3 region has 13 residues.

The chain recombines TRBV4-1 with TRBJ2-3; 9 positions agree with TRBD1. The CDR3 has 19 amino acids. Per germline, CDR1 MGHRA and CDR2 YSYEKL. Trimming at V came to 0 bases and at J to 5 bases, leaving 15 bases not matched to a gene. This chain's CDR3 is CASSQEWGRGQGVKDTQYF. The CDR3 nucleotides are TGCGCCAGCAGCCAAGAATGGGGACGGGGACAGGGCGTCAAAGATACGCAGTATTTT.